This T cell receptor (beta chain) was sequenced during a study of blood T cell repertoires in COVID-19. Whole-study context: Researchers got acute and convalescent COVID-19 samples from the United States, Italy and Spain. Nucleic acid was either cDNA or gDNA, and it came from T cells, B-cell-depleted T cells, or PBMCs.

This CDR3 has 16 amino acids. Germline-derived CDR1 and CDR2 are SGHRS and YFSETQ. The J segment lost 4 bases and the V segment lost 6 bases, leaving 11 bases of the junction unmatched. Sequencing used immunoSEQ multiplex PCR; TCRdb keeps in-frame clones, though not all of them. The table lists 150,000 to 200,000 clones, around 84% of them singletons. The receptor was isolated from a man in his fifties with active or convalescent COVID-19. This sequence joins TRBV5-1 and TRBJ2-4; 9 bases are a match to TRBD2. The sequenced sample consisted of peripheral blood. The CDR3: CASTLAGGPDKNIQYF. The CDR3 nucleotides are TGCGCCAGCACGCTGGCGGGGGGGCCTGATAAAAACATTCAGTACTTC.